This TCR beta chain was obtained from a study of blood T cells in healthy people across ages. Study outcomes and limitations: Aged donors had fewer naive CD4+ cells and lower diversity than long-lived donors.

Germline loops: CDR1 SQVTM, CDR2 ANQGSEA. CDR3 length: 15 amino acids. V trimming: 0 bases; J trimming: 7 bases; junction bases outside the gene matches: 9. The authors ran a second PCR of 7 to 11 cycles using a sample-barcoded 5' primer and a J-beta primer mix. TCRdb reanalysed the 5' RACE reads using MiXCR and keeps one entry per CDR3 protein. The table has fewer than 1.5 million distinct CDR3 sequences, about 43% seen once. Those donating, healthy Caucasian individuals from Russia, were aged about 6 to 95. PBMCs numbering at least 6 million were isolated per sample. This clonotype turned up a few times. Its antigen is undetermined.

The specimen sequenced was blood. The chain carries TRBV29-1 and TRBJ1-2, with 9 bases aligning to TRBD1. The receptor was isolated from a woman aged 18-29 years in good health. CDR3 sequence: CSVEERGRTGVGYTF. The CDR3 DNA follows: TGCAGCGTTGAAGAGAGGGGCCGGACAGGGGTTGGCTACACCTTC.